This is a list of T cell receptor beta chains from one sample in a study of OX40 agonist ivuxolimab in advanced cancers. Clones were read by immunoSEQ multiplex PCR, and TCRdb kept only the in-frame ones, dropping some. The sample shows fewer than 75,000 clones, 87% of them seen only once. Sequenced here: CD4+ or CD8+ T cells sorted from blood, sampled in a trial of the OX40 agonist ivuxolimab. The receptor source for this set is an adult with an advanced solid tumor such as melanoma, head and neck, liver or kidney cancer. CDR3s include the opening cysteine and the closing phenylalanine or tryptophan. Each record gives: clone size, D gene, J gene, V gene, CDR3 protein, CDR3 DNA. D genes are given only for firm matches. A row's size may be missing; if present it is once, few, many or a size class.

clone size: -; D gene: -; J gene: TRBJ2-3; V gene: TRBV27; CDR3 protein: CASSHFTDTQYF; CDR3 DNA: TGTGCCAGCAGTCACTTTACAGATACGCAGTATTTT
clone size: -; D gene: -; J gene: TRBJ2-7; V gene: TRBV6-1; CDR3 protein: CASTREVFYEQYF; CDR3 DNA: TGTGCCAGCACGAGGGAGGTCTTCTACGAGCAGTACTTC
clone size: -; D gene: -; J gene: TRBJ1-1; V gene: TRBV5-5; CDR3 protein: CASSTQGNTEAFF; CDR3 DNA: TGTGCCAGCAGCACCCAGGGGAACACTGAAGCTTTCTTT
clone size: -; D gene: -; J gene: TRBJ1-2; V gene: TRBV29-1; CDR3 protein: CSGGGQGGYTF; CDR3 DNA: TGCAGCGGAGGTGGTCAAGGAGGCTACACCTTC
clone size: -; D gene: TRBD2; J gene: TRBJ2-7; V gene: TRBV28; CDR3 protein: CASSLSSGSSYEQYF; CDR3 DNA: TGTGCCAGCAGTCTCTCTAGCGGAAGCTCCTACGAGCAGTACTTC
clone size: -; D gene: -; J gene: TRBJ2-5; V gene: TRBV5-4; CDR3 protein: CASSTLGTQETQYF; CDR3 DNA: TGTGCCAGCAGCACCTTGGGGACCCAAGAGACCCAGTACTTC
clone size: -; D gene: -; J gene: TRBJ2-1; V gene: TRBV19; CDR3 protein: CASSIEGVPPRRRFF; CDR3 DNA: TGTGCCAGTAGTATAGAAGGGGTTCCCCCCCGAAGGCGGTTCTTC
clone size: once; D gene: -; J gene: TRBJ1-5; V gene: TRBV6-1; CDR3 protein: CASSPDRDQPQHF; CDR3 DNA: TGTGCCAGCAGTCCCGATCGAGATCAGCCCCAGCATTTT
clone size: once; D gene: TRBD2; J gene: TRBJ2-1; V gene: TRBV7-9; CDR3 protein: CASSPRTSGGYNEQFF; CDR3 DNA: TGTGCCAGCAGCCCCCGGACTAGCGGGGGGTACAATGAGCAGTTCTTC
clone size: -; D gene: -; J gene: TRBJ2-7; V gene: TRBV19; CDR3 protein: CATRQLDSYEQYF; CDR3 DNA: TGTGCCACTAGACAGTTGGACTCCTACGAGCAGTACTTC
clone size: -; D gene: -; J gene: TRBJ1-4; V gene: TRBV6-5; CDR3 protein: CASGDGPTNEKLFF; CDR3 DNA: TGTGCCAGCGGGGACGGTCCAACTAATGAAAAACTGTTTTTT
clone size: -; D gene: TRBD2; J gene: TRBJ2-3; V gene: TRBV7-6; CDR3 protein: CASSLASGSGGDTQYF; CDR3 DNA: TGTGCCAGCAGCTTAGCTAGCGGGAGTGGGGGAGATACGCAGTATTTT
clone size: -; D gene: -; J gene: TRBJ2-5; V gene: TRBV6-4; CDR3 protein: CASRYNKFSGGINPQYF; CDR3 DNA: TGTGCCAGCAGATATAATAAGTTTTCTGGGGGGATTAATCCCCAGTACTTC
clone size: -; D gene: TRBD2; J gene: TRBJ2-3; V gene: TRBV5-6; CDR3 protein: CASSHLAGDTDTQYF; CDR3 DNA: TGTGCCAGCAGCCACTTAGCGGGAGACACAGATACGCAGTATTTT